The clone carrying this T cell receptor beta chain was detected only a few times. The entry originates in a study of blood T cell repertoires in COVID-19. The data were produced by immunoSEQ multiplex PCR, yet TCRdb's version contains in-frame clones alone and is incomplete. The profile shows tens of thousands of clones, more than 80% of them singletons. The V gene lost 3 bases and the J gene lost 12 bases, with 18 bases spanning the gap. This CDR3 has 14 residues. CDR1 and CDR2 (germline): MDHEN, SYDVKM. The specimen sequenced was peripheral blood. The sequence came from an elderly woman with acute or convalescent COVID-19. This chain uses TRBV28 with TRBJ2-1; tentative D call: TRBD2 (6 bases). The CDR3 region is CASSLAVGGRVQFF. Written as DNA, the CDR3 is TGTGCCAGCAGTTTGGCAGTGGGGGGTCGGGTGCAGTTCTTC.